The 29 T cell receptor beta chains given below trace back to one sample, sequenced in a study of technical replicates of blood from a few donors. Measured with immunoSEQ multiplex PCR; TCRdb has only the in-frame clones, and not every one. The repertoire holds roughly 70,000 clones, with just over 90% as singletons. Sample: PBMCs. These receptors originate from a human donor in good health. Some clones in this sample may be carry-over from other donors' samples.

This clone is a singleton in its sample. The chain recombines TRBV18 with TRBJ1-4; TRBD1 might be the D (5 bases). This CDR3 has 14 residues. V shed 3 bases and J shed 8 bases, with 13 bases lying between them. Germline lookup yields CDR1 KGHSH and CDR2 LQKENI. The CDR3 sequence: CASSPQGGGEKLFF. The CDR3 coding sequence is TGTGCCAGCTCACCTCAGGGAGGAGGGGAAAAACTGTTTTTT.

V gene TRBV10-3 combines with J gene TRBJ2-7; TRBD2 agrees at 9 bases. CDR3 length: 14 amino acids. Germline V gene sequence: CDR1 ENHRY, CDR2 SYGVKD. With 6 bases clipped from V and 2 bases from J, the junction kept 5 bases outside the gene matches. CDR3 in DNA: TGTGCCATCAGAGAGACTAGCGGTACCTACGAGCAGTACTTC. Residues: CAIRETSGTYEQYF.

This CDR3 is CASSPRVGYEQYF. As DNA, the CDR3 is TGTGCCAGCAGCCCCAGGGTGGGGTACGAGCAGTACTTC. The V gene is TRBV7-8, the J gene TRBJ2-7; D might be TRBD1 (5 bases). The CDR3 totals 13 residues. Germline assignment: CDR1 SGHVS and CDR2 FQNEAQ. V was clipped by 5 bases and J by 4 bases, with 12 bases between them.

This rearrangement joins TRBV10-3 to TRBJ1-1; TRBD1 matches 7 bases. This CDR3 is 13 amino acids long. CDR1 and CDR2 from the germline V gene are ENHRY and SYGVKD. The trim removed 7 bases at V and 3 bases at J, leaving 5 bases unmatched. DNA of the CDR3: TGTGCCATCACAGGGGGTATGGACACTGAAGCTTTCTTT. This translates into CAITGGMDTEAFF.

The J gene is TRBJ1-1, the V gene TRBV27, with D hard to call. V was trimmed by 6 bases and J by 4 bases, leaving 15 bases between them. The CDR3 has 14 amino acids. Germline CDR1 is MNHEY and CDR2 is SMNVEV (reference sequence). CDR3 region: CASSRGIQRTEAFF. DNA for the CDR3: TGTGCCAGCAGCCGCGGGATCCAACGCACTGAAGCTTTCTTT.

The chain employs TRBV11-2 and TRBJ1-2; no definite D call. This CDR3 region has 11 residues. Germline V gives CDR1 SGHAT, CDR2 FQNNGV. Trimming removed 8 bases from V and 7 bases from J, with 11 bases in between. CDR3 in DNA: TGTGCCAGCGCCGGCGCGGTTGGCTACACCTTC. This encodes CASAGAVGYTF. Supplemented by reference TRBV11-2 and TRBJ1-2, the full variable domain reads EAGVAQSPRYKIIEKRQSVAFWCNPISGHATLYWYQQILGQGPKLLIQFQNNGVVDDSQLPKDRFSAERLKGVDSTLKIQPAKLEDSAVYLCASAGAVGYTFGSGTRLTVV.

The chain recombines TRBV19 with TRBJ1-2; 7 bases match TRBD1. CDR3 length: 14 amino acids. Germline-derived CDR1 and CDR2 are LNHDA and SQIVND (reference sequence). Trimming cost V 3 bases and J 8 bases; bases outside gene matches: 9. The CDR3 region has the DNA TGTGCCAGTAGTATGAGAAGGGGGCAAGAGGGCTACACCTTC. As protein: CASSMRRGQEGYTF.

This chain connects TRBV5-8 to TRBJ2-5, with 11 bases that match TRBD2. V trimming: 0 bases; J trimming: 5 bases; junction bases outside the gene matches: 9. In germline, CDR1 is SGHTS, CDR2 YDEGEE. CDR3 length equals 17 residues. For the CDR3, the DNA is TGTGCCAGCAGCTTGGAAGGTAGCGGGAGGGCCAGGGAGACCCAGTACTTC. It codes for CASSLEGSGRARETQYF.

Concerning this clone: At one end, the junction sequence differs from germline, possibly due to a read error. The sample holds other DNA sequences that translate to the same CDR3. V is TRBV29-1 and J is TRBJ2-5; 7 bases are a match to TRBD1. Germline assignment: CDR1 SQVTM and CDR2 ANQGSEA. This CDR3 contains 13 residues. CDR3 residues: CSVARTGQETQYF. In nucleotides, the CDR3 is TGCAGCGTCGCCCGGACAGGACAAGAGACTCAGTACTTC.

The chain joins TRBV18 to TRBJ2-6; TRBD2 matches at 10 bases. Trimming removed 1 base from V and 2 bases from J; junction bases left unmatched: 5. Germline CDR1 is KGHSH and CDR2 is LQKENI. The length of the CDR3 is 18 residues. CDR3 protein: CASSPLQLAGAGANVLTF. The DNA of the CDR3 is TGTGCCAGCTCACCACTGCAGCTAGCGGGAGCTGGGGCCAACGTCCTGACTTTC. The full variable domain, completed using reference TRBV18 and TRBJ2-6, is NAGVMQNPRHLVRRRGQEARLRCSPMKGHSHVYWYRQLPEEGLKFMVYLQKENIIDESGMPKERFSAEFPKEGPSILRIQQVVRGDSAAYFCASSPLQLAGAGANVLTFGAGSRLTVL.

V gene TRBV19 combines with J gene TRBJ2-1, with TRBD1 identical over 7 bases. The CDR3 contains 15 residues. Germline V gene data show CDR1 as LNHDA and CDR2 as SQIVND (reference sequence). Trimming took 4 bases from V and 2 from J; bases not matched to a gene: 5. In nucleotides, the CDR3 is TGTGCCAGTAGTACATCAGGGGGACCCTACAATGAGCAGTTCTTC. Protein product: CASSTSGGPYNEQFF.

This rearrangement joins TRBV29-1 to TRBJ1-2; tentatively, D is TRBD1 (6 bases). The V gene's germline CDR1 is SQVTM and CDR2 ANQGSEA. The length of the CDR3 is 13 residues. With 3 bases removed from V and 6 bases from J, the gap between germline ends came to 14 bases. CDR3: CSVEGAGEHGYTF. The CDR3 nucleotides read TGCAGCGTTGAGGGGGCGGGTGAGCATGGCTACACCTTC.

This rearrangement joins TRBV14 to TRBJ2-4; D may be TRBD2 (5 bases). V was clipped by 1 base and J by 3 bases, with 10 bases between them. CDR3 size: 15 residues. From germline, CDR1 is SGHDN and CDR2 FVKESK. CDR3 loop: CASSQAGRGKNIQYF. DNA for the CDR3: TGTGCCAGCAGCCAAGCAGGCCGGGGCAAAAACATTCAGTACTTC.

The rearrangement uses TRBV4-2 and TRBJ1-6; 8 bases are a match to TRBD1. Germline CDR1 LGHNA, CDR2 YNFKEQ. The CDR3 loop spans 17 amino acids. The J segment lost 7 bases and the V segment lost 1 base, leaving 9 bases of the junction unmatched. The DNA for the CDR3 is TGTGCCAGCAGCCAAGGATACCAGGGGGCCACAAATTCACCCCTCCACTTT. Protein product: CASSQGYQGATNSPLHF.

This rearrangement joins TRBV7-6 to TRBJ2-7; 12 bases are shared with TRBD1. The CDR3 has 14 residues. Trimming at V came to 4 bases and at J to 5 bases, leaving 3 bases not matched to a gene. Germline V gene sequence: CDR1 SGHVS, CDR2 FNYEAQ. This CDR3 is CASSSGQGANEQYF. For the CDR3, the DNA is TGTGCCAGCAGCTCGGGACAGGGGGCTAACGAGCAGTACTTC.

Worth noting for this clone: The germline gene is not matched at one end of the junction; a read error may be the cause. The rearrangement links TRBV7-9 to TRBJ2-2; TRBD1 agrees at 7 bases. CDR1 is SEHNR, CDR2 FQNEAQ, per germline (reference sequence). The length of the CDR3 is 16 residues. The chain's CDR3 is CASSVAGGANTGELFF. CDR3 nucleotide sequence: TGTGCCAGCAGCGTAGCAGGGGGTGCGAACACCGGGGAGCTGTTTTTT.

CDR3 DNA sequence: TGTGCCAGCAGCTTAGATGCCAGAGGCCCCTTCTATGGCTACACCTTC. Protein product: CASSLDARGPFYGYTF. This rearrangement joins TRBV7-2 to TRBJ1-2; D is undetermined. Germline CDR1 is SGHTA and CDR2 is FQGNSA. The CDR3 is 16 residues long. Trimming left V 1 base short and J 4 bases short, with 16 bases between.

The J gene is TRBJ2-2, the V gene TRBV7-7, with D possibly matching TRBD1 (5 bases). Germline values: CDR1 SSHAT, CDR2 FNYEAQ (reference sequence). The CDR3 covers 14 residues. The V end was cut by 5 bases, the J end by 4 bases, with 11 bases between. The CDR3 DNA sequence: TGTGCCAGCAGCCGAGACAGACCCACCGGGGAGCTGTTTTTT. Residues: CASSRDRPTGELFF. Based on the CDR3 plus reference TRBV7-7 and TRBJ2-2, the full variable domain is GAGVSQSPRYKVTKRGQDVTLRCDPISSHATLYWYQQALGQGPEFLTYFNYEAQPDKSGLPSDRFSAERPEGSISTLTIQRTEQRDSAMYRCASSRDRPTGELFFGEGSRLTVL.

CDR3 amino acids: CASSRTLVLIVGEQFF. CDR3 DNA sequence: TGTGCCAGCAGCCGTACACTAGTACTAATCGTTGGTGAGCAGTTCTTC. The V call is TRBV5-6, the J call TRBJ2-1; possibly TRBD2 for D (5 bases). The CDR3 totals 16 residues. Trimming took 4 bases from V and 9 from J, leaving 23 bases between them. Germline V lookup: CDR1 SGHDT, CDR2 YYEEEE.

This clone came up once. The genes are TRBV6-1 and TRBJ2-7, with TRBD1 identical over 10 bases. This CDR3 comprises 14 residues. CDR1 and CDR2 (germline): MNHNS, SASEGT. The junction had 6 bases not matched to a gene; V was cut back by 4 bases and J by 6 bases. The CDR3 region is CASSVTDRGREQYF. CDR3 DNA: TGTGCCAGCAGTGTAACTGACAGGGGGCGCGAGCAGTACTTC.

As DNA, the CDR3 is TGTGCCAGCAGCTTATATGGGGCTAGCACAGATACGCAGTATTTT. It codes for CASSLYGASTDTQYF. The chain employs TRBV7-2 and TRBJ2-3, with D tentatively TRBD1 (5 bases). Trimming shortened V by 2 bases and J by 0 bases, and 9 bases separated the two germline ends. The CDR3 runs to 15 residues. CDR1 and CDR2 (germline): SGHTA, FQGNSA.

The chain carries TRBV7-3 and TRBJ1-5; maybe TRBD1 (5 bases). The CDR3 is made up of 13 amino acids. With 3 bases removed from V and 5 bases from J, the gap between germline ends came to 8 bases. Germline V gives CDR1 SGHTA, CDR2 FQGTGA. The CDR3 here is CASSLGGDQPQHF. The CDR3 nucleotides read TGTGCCAGCAGCTTGGGGGGGGATCAGCCCCAGCATTTT.

This chain connects TRBV5-1 to TRBJ2-3; 8 nucleotides match TRBD2. The CDR3 loop spans 15 amino acids. V dropped 4 bases and J dropped 3; count of bases not matched to a gene: 7. CDR1 is SGHRS and CDR2 is YFSETQ in the germline V gene. The CDR3 DNA follows: TGCGCCAGCAGCCCGGGGGGGCCTCTTACAGATACGCAGTATTTT. Its protein is CASSPGGPLTDTQYF.

As DNA, the CDR3 is TGTGCCACCAGCCCAGGAACCGGGACAGTCTGGTACGAGCAGTACTTC. Its protein product is CATSPGTGTVWYEQYF. The J gene is TRBJ2-7, the V gene TRBV15; 7 nucleotides line up with TRBD1. With 5 bases clipped from V and 4 bases from J, the junction kept 14 bases outside the gene matches. There are 16 residues in the CDR3. Looked up from germline, CDR1 is LNHNV and CDR2 is YYDKDF (reference sequence).

The chain joins TRBV7-9 to TRBJ2-1, with TRBD2 matching over 7 bases. This CDR3 has 16 residues. V shed 5 bases and J 8 bases; nucleotides not matched to a gene: 15. Germline CDR1 SEHNR, CDR2 FQNEAQ (reference sequence). The CDR3 DNA reads TGTGCCAGCAGCCCGGCTCCTAGCGGCGTCGTCGATGAGCAGTTCTTC. This sequence encodes CASSPAPSGVVDEQFF.

The chain combines TRBV10-3 with TRBJ1-6; a weak D match, TRBD1 (5 bases). This CDR3 spans 15 amino acids. CDR1 is ENHRY, CDR2 SYGVKD, per germline. Deletions cut 3 bases from V and 5 bases from J, with 11 bases between. The CDR3 DNA follows: TGTGCCATCAGTGATAAGGGGTCGCATAATTCACCCCTCCACTTT. This sequence encodes CAISDKGSHNSPLHF.

The chain recombines TRBV6-1 with TRBJ2-5, with TRBD2 identical over 10 bases. Per the germline V gene, CDR1 is MNHNS and CDR2 is SASEGT. V lost 2 bases to trimming and J lost 2 bases; unmatched junction nucleotides: 2. The CDR3 extends over 15 amino acids. This CDR3 is CASSESSGGQETQYF. As DNA, the CDR3 is TGTGCCAGCAGTGAATCTAGCGGGGGACAAGAGACCCAGTACTTC.

This chain uses TRBV11-2 with TRBJ1-1; a possible D gene is TRBD1 (6 bases). The CDR3 sequence is 16 residues long. V shed 2 bases and J shed 11 bases, with 24 bases lying between them. Germline V gene sequence: CDR1 SGHAT, CDR2 FQNNGV. CDR3 sequence: CASSLSWGRGREDAFF. The CDR3 DNA is TGTGCCAGCAGCTTAAGTTGGGGGCGAGGGAGGGAGGATGCTTTCTTT.

The CDR3 DNA reads TGTGCCAGCAATACAGGGGAGGACATTCAGTACTTC. Translation: CASNTGEDIQYF. V usage is TRBV7-2 and J usage is TRBJ2-4, with a weak D call TRBD1 (7 bases). Germline CDR1 is SGHTA and CDR2 is FQGNSA. Trimming stripped 7 bases from V and 8 bases from J, with 12 bases between. CDR3 length: 12 amino acids.